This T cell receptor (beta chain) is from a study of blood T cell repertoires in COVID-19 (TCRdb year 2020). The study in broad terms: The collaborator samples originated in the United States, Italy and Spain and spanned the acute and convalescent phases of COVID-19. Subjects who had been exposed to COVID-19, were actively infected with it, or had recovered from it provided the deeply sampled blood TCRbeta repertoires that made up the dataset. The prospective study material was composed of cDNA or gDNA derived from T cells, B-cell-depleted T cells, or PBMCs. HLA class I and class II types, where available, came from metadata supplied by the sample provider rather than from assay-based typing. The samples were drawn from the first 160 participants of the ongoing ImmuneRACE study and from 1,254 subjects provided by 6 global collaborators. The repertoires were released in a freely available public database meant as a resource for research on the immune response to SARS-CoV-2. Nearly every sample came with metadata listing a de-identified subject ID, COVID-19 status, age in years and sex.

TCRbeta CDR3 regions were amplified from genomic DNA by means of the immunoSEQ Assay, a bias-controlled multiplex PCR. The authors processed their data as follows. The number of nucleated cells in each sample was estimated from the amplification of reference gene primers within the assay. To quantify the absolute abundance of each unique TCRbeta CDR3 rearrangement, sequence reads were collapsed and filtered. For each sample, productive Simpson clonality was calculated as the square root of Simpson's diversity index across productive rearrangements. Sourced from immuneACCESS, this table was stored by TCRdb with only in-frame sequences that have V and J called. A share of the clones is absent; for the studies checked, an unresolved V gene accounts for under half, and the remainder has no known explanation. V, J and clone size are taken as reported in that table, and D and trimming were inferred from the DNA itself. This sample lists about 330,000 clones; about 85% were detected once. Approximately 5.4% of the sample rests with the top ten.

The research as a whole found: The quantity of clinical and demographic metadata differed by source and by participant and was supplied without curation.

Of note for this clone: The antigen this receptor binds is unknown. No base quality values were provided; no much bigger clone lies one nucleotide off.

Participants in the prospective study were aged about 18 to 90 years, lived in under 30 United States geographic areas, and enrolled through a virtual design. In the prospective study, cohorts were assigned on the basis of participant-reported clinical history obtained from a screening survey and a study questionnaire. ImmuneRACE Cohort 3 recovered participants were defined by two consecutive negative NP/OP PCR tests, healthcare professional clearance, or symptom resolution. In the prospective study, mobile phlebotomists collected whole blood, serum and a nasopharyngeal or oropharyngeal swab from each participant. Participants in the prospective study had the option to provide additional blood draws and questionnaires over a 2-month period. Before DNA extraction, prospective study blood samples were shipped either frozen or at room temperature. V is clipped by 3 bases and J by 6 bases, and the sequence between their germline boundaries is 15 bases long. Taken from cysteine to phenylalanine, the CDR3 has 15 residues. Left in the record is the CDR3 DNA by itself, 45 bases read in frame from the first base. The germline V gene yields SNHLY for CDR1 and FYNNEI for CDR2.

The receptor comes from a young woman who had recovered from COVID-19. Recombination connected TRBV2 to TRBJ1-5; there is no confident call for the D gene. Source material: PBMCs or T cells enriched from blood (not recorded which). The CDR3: CASSDVNRRGQPQHF. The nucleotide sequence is TGTGCCAGCAGTGACGTAAATCGACGAGGTCAGCCCCAGCATTTT.